Sequencing of this TCR beta chain was carried out in a study of T cell responses to AZD1222 COVID-19 vaccine. Regarding the study as a whole: With dominance at 160-218 and 743-854, vaccine-associated CD4 TCRs spanned spike. Donors, mostly white British, included more females; clonal diversity was possibly underestimated.

Sequencing used immunoSEQ multiplex PCR; TCRdb keeps in-frame clones, though not all of them. The data show about 89,000 clones, with about 89% seen just once and approximately 5% held by the top ten. Germline V CDR1 and CDR2: DFQATT, SNEGSKA (reference sequence). Trimming took 3 bases from V and 1 from J; bases not matched to a gene: 2. The CDR3 is 13 amino acids. On this clone itself: Its antigen is unknown.

The genes are TRBV20-1 and TRBJ2-7, with TRBD1 identical over 8 bases. This receptor was taken from an adult who received the AZD1222 COVID-19 vaccine. The sequencing used peripheral blood, collected 28 days after the second AZD1222 dose. As DNA, the CDR3 is TGCAGTGCTAGTGGGACAGGTTCCTACGAGCAGTACTTC. Protein product: CSASGTGSYEQYF.